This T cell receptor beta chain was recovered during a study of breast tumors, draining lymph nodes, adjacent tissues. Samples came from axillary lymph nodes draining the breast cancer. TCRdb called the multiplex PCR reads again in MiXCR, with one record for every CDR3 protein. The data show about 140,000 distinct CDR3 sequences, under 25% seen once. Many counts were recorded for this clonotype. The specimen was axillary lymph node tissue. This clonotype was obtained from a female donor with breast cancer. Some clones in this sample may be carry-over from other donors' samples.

The CDR3, as DNA: TGCAGTGCTTCTCCGAGAGGCAGGTACAATGAGCAGTTCTTC. Translated: CSASPRGRYNEQFF. This rearrangement joins TRBV20-1 to TRBJ2-1; D remains unclear. Germline V gene sequence: CDR1 DFQATT, CDR2 SNEGSKA (reference sequence). Trimming shortened V by 5 bases and J by 4 bases, and 15 bases separated the two germline ends. There are 14 residues in the CDR3.